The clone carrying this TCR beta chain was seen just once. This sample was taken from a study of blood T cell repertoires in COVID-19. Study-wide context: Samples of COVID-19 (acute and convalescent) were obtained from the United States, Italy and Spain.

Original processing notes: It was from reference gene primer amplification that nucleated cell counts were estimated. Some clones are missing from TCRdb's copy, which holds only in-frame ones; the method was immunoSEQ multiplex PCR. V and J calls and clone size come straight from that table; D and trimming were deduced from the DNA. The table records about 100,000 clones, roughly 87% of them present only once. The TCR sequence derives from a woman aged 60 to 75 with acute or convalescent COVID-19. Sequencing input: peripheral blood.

The CDR3 DNA sequence: TGTGCCAGCAGCGTAGGCCTAGCGGGAGTAGAGACCCAGTACTTC. Protein product: CASSVGLAGVETQYF. The V and J genes are TRBV9 and TRBJ2-5; 10 nucleotides line up with TRBD2. The CDR3 runs 15 residues. Per the germline V gene, CDR1 is SGDLS and CDR2 is YYNGEE. V was pared by 0 bases and J by 4 bases, with 3 bases of the junction left unmatched.